The present T cell receptor (beta chain) was sequenced within a study of early T cells in non-severe SARS-CoV-2 infection. Study summary: The authors sequenced bulk RNA from unsorted whole blood, leaving chains unpaired. Findings and limits, study-wide: Sequences matched to VDJdb favored anti-spike CD8 responses, while private and CD4 specificities were missed.

Remarks on this clonotype: Antigen: not known.

Individual cDNA molecules were tagged with unique molecular identifiers. TCRdb re-called the 5' RACE reads with MiXCR, one entry per CDR3 protein. The table lists over 50,000 distinct CDR3 sequences, approximately 8% of them singletons. Trimming removed 6 bases at V and 0 bases at J, with 12 bases between. The CDR3 covers 14 residues. The germline V gene has CDR1 DFQATT and CDR2 SNEGSKA (reference sequence). The chain employs TRBV20-1 and TRBJ1-5; D is unclear. The sample consisted of whole blood. The receptor was derived from an adult who was a healthcare worker with PCR-confirmed SARS-CoV-2 infection or an uninfected control (not recorded which). The CDR3 nucleotides are TGCAGTGCCCCTCCGCGGGTTAGCAATCAGCCCCAGCATTTT. Amino acid sequence: CSAPPRVSNQPQHF.